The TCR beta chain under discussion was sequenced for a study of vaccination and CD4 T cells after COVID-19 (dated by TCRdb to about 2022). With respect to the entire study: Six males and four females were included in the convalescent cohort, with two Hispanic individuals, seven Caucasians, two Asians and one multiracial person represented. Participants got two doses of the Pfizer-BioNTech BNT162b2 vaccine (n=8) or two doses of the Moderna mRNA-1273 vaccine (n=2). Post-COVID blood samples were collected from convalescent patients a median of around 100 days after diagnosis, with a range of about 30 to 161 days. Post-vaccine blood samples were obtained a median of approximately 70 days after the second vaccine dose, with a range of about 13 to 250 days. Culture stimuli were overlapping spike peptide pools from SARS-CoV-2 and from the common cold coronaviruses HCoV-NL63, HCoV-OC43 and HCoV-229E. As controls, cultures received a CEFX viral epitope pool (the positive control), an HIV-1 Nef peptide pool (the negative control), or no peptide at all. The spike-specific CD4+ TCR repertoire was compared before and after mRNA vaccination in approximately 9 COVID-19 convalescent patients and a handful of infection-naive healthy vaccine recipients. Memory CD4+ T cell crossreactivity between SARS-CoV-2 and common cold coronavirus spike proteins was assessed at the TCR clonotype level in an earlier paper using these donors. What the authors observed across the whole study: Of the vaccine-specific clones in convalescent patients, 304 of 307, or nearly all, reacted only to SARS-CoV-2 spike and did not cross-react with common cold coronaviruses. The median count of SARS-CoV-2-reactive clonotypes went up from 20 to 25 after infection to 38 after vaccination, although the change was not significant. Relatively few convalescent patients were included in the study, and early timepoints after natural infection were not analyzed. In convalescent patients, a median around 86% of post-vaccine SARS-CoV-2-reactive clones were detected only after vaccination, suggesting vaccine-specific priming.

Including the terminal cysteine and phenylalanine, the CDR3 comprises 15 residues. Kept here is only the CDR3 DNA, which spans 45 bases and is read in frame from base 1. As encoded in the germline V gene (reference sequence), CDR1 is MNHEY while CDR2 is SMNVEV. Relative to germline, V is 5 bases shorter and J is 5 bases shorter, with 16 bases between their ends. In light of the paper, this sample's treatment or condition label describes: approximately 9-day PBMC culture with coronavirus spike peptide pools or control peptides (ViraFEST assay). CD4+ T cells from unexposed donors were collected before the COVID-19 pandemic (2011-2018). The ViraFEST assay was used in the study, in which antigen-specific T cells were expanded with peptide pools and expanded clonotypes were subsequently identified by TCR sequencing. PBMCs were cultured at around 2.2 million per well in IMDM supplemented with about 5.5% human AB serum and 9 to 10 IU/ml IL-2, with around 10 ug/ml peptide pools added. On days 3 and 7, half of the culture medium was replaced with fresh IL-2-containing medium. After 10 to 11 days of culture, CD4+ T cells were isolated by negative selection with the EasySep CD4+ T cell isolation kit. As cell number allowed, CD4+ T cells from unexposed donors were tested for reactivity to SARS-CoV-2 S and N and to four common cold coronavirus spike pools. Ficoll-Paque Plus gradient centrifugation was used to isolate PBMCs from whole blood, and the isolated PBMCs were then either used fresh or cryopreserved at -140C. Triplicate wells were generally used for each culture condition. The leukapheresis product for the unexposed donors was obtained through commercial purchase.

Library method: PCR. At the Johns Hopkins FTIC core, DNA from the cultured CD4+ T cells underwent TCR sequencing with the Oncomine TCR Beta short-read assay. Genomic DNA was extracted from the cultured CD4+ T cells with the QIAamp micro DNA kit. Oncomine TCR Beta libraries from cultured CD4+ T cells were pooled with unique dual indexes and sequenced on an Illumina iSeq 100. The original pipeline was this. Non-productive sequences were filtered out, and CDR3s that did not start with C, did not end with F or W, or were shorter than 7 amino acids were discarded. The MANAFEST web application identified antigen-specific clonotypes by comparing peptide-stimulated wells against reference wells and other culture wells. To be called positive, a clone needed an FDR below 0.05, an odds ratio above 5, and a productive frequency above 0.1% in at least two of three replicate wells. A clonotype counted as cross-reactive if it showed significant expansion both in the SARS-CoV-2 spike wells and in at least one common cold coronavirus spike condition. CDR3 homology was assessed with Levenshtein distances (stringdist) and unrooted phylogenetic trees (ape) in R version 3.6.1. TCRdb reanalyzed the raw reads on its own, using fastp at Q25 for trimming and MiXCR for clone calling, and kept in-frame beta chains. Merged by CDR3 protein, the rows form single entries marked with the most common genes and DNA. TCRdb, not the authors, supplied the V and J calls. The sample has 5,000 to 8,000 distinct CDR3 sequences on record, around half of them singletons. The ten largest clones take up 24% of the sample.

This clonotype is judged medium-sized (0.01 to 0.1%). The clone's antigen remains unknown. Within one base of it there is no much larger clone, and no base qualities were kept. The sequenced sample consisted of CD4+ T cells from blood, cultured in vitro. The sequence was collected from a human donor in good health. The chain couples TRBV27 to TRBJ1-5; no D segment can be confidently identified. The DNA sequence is TGTGCCAGCAGTGCCGGGTCGATGGGCCATCAGCCCCAGCATTTT. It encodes CASSAGSMGHQPQHF.